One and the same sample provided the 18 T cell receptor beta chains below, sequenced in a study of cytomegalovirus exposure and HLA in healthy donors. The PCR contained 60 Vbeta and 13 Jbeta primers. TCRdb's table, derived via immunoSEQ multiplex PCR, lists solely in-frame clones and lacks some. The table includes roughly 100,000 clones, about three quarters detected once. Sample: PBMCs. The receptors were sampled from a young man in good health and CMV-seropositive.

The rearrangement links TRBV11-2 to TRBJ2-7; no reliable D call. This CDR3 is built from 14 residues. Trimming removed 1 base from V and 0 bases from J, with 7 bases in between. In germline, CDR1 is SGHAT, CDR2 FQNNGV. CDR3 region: CASSLGPGSYEQYV. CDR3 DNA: TGTGCCAGCAGCTTAGGGCCAGGCTCCTACGAGCAGTACGTC.

CDR3 loop: CASSVGENMNTEAFF. The CDR3 DNA is TGTGCCAGCAGCGTAGGGGAGAACATGAACACTGAAGCTTTCTTT. The J gene is TRBJ1-1, the V gene TRBV9; D ambiguous. This CDR3 has 15 residues. Trimming removed 0 bases at V and 0 bases at J, with 9 bases between. Per germline, CDR1 SGDLS and CDR2 YYNGEE.

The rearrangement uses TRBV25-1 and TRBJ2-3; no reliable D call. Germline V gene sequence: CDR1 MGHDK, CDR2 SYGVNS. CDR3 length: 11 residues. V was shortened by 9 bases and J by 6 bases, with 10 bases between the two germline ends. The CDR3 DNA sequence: TGTGCCAGTACCCACAGTGATACGCAGTATTTT. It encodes CASTHSDTQYF.

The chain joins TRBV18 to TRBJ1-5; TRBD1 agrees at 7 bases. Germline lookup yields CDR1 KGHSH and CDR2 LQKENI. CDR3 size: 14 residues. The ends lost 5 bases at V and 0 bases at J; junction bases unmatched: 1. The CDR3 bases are TGTGCCAGCTCAGACAGGGTTAGCAATCAGCCCCAGCATTTT. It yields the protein CASSDRVSNQPQHF.

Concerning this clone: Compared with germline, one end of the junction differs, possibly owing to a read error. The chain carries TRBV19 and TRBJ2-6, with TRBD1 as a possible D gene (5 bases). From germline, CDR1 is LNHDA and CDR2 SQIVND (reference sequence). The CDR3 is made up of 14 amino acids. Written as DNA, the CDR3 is TGTGCCAGTAGTATAGCGTCTGGGGCCAACGCCCTGACTTTC. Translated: CASSIASGANALTF.

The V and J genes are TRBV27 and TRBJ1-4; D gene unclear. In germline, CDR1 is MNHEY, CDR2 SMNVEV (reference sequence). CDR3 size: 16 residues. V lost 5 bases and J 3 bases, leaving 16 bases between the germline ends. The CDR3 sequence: CASSPLEAHANEKLFF. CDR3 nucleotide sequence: TGTGCCAGCAGTCCTCTCGAGGCCCATGCTAATGAAAAACTGTTTTTT.

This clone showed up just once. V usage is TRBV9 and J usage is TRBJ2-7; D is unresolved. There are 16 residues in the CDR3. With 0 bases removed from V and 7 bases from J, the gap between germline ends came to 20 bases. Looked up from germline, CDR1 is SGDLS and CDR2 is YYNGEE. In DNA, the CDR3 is TGTGCCAGCAGCGTAGAGACCGGAAGGACCCTTCGGGAGCAGTACGTC. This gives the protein CASSVETGRTLREQYV.

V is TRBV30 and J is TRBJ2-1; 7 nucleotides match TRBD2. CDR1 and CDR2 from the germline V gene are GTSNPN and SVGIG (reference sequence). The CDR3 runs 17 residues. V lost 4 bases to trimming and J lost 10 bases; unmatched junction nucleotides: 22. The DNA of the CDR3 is TGTGCCTGGACCCAAATTCTAACTAGCGTCGGTGTCCGAGAGCAGTTCTTC. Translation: CAWTQILTSVGVREQFF.

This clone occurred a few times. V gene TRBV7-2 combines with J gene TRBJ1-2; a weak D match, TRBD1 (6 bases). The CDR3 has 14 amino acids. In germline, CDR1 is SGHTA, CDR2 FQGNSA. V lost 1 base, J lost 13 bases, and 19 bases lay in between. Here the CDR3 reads CASSLGGGPYTGTF. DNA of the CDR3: TGTGCCAGCAGCTTAGGGGGGGGCCCCTATACGGGCACCTTC. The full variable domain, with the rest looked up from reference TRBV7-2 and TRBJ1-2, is GAGVSQSPSNKVTEKGKDVELRCDPISGHTALYWYRQSLGQGLEFLIYFQGNSAPDKSGLPSDRFSAERTGGSVSTLTIQRTQQEDSAVYLCASSLGGGPYTGTFGSGTRLTVV.

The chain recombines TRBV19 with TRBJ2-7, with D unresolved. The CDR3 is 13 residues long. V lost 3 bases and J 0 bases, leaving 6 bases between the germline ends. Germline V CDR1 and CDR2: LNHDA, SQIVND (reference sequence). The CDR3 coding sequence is TGTGCCAGTAGTATCGCACTCTCCTACGAGCAGTACTTC. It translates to CASSIALSYEQYF.

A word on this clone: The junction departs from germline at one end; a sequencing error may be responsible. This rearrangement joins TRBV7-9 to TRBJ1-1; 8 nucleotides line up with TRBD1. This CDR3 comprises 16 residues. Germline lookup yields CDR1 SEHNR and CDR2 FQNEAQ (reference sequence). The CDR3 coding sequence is TGTTCCAGCAGCTTGGGGGACAGGAGCGCGAACACTGAAGCTTTCTTT. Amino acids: CSSSLGDRSANTEAFF.

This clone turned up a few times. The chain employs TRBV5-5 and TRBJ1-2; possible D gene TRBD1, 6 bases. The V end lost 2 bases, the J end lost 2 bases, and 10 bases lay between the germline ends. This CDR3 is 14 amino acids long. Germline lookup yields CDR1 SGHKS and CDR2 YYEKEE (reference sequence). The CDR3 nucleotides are TGTGCCAGCAGCTTACAGGGATCCAACTATGGCTACACCTTC. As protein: CASSLQGSNYGYTF.

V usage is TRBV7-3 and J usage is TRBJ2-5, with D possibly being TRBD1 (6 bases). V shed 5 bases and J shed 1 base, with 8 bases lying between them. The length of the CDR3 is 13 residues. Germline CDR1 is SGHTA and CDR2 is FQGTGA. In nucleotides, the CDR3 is TGTGCCAGCAGCCGGGACACCCAAGAGACCCAGTACTTC. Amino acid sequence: CASSRDTQETQYF.

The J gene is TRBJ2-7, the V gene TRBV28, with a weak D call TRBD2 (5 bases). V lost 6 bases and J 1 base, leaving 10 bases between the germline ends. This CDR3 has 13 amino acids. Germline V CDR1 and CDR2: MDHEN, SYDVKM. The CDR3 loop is CASRRADSYEQYF. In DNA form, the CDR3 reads TGTGCCAGCAGGCGAGCGGATTCCTACGAGCAGTACTTC.

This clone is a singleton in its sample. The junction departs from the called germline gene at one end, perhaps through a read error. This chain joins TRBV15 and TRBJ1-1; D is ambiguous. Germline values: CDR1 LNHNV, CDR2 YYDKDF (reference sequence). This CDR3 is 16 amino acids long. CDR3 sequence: CAASREAGLGYTEAFF. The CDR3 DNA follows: TGTGCCGCCAGCAGAGAAGCAGGACTAGGGTACACTGAAGCTTTCTTT.

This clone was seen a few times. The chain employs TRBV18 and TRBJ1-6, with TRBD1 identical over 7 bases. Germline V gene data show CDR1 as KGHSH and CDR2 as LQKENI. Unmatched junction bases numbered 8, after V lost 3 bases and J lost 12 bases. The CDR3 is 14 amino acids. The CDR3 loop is CASSPGTADRPLHF. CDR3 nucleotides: TGTGCCAGCTCACCCGGGACAGCGGACCGACCCCTCCACTTT.

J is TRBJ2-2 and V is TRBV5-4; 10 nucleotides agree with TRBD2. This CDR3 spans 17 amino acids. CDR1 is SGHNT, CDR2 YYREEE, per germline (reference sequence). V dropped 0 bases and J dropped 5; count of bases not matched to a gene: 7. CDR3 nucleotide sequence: TGTGCCAGCAGCTTGGGGCTAGCGGGAGTGGAGACCGGGGAGCTGTTTTTT. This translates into CASSLGLAGVETGELFF.

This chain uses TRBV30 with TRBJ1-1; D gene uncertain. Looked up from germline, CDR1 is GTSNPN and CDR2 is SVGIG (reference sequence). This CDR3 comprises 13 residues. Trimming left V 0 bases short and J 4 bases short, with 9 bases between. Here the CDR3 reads CAWSVWEATEAFF. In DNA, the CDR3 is TGTGCCTGGAGTGTTTGGGAGGCCACTGAAGCTTTCTTT.